This T cell receptor (beta chain) was obtained from a study of regulatory T cells in long-lasting Graves disease. Findings of the study overall: Examination was confined to peripheral blood, excluding thyroid tissue.

Libraries of TCR beta came from iRepertoire HTBI primers plus Arm-PCR of CDR3 regions. MiXCR was run by TCRdb on the multiplex PCR reads, yielding one entry per CDR3 protein. This repertoire shows over 200,000 distinct CDR3 sequences, about 17% found once; its top ten account for about 20%. Time point meaning: newly diagnosed GD, antithyroid drugs for less than 3 months. TCR sequences were obtained from RNA taken from PBMCs. This clonotype was detected a few times. Its antigen is not known. The TCR originated in a female donor with Graves disease. The sample was peripheral blood mononuclear cells (PBMCs), taken at new diagnosis, from a patient treated with antithyroid drugs.

The DNA of the CDR3 is TGCGCCAGCAGCTTCAACAACAGGGAGGCCGGTGCAACTAATGAAAAACTGTTTTTT. It specifies CASSFNNREAGATNEKLFF. This chain connects TRBV5-1 to TRBJ1-4; D is possibly TRBD1 (6 bases). The CDR3 runs to 19 residues. The V end was cut by 2 bases, the J end by 0 bases, with 20 bases between. Germline V gene lookup returns CDR1 SGHRS and CDR2 YFSETQ. The variable domain in full, completed from reference TRBV5-1 and TRBJ1-4, reads KAGVTQTPRYLIKTRGQQVTLSCSPISGHRSVSWYQQTPGQGLQFLFEYFSETQRNKGNFPGRFSGRQFSNSRSEMNVSTLELGDSALYLCASSFNNREAGATNEKLFFGSGTQLSVL.